This entry is about one T cell receptor beta chain. Its antigen is unknown. Peripheral blood came from all dose cohorts at three timepoints. CDR1 SNHLY and CDR2 FYNNEI come from the germline V gene. This CDR3 comprises 16 residues. Trimming cost V 3 bases and J 2 bases; bases outside gene matches: 5. This entry is derived from a study of OX40 agonist ivuxolimab in advanced cancers. Study-wide points: At 0.1-3.0 mg/kg, partial responders had clonal expansion among the lowest observed. Compared with CD4+, CD8+ T cells on average had more expanded clones. Certain nonresponding patients likewise had low normalized T-cell clonal expansion.

Measured with immunoSEQ multiplex PCR; TCRdb has only the in-frame clones, and not every one. This sample has tens of thousands of clones, with around four fifths found just once. The clonotype was recovered from an adult with an advanced solid tumor such as melanoma, head and neck, liver or kidney cancer. The rearrangement joins TRBV2 to TRBJ1-2; 11 bases map to TRBD1. The sequences come from CD4+ or CD8+ T cells sorted from blood, collected in a trial of the OX40 agonist ivuxolimab. The CDR3 coding sequence is TGTGCCAGCAGTGACTGGGACAGGGGGAGAAACTATGGCTACACCTTC. This encodes CASSDWDRGRNYGYTF.